Below, 12 T cell receptor beta chains from the same sample are listed, as sequenced in a study of synovial regulatory T cells in juvenile arthritis. Matched peripheral blood accompanied the synovial fluid taken from each patient with active arthritis. Some clones are missing from TCRdb's copy, which holds only in-frame ones; the method was immunoSEQ multiplex PCR. The sample's table shows nearly 2,500 clones. Sequences were obtained from Treg cells from the synovium. These receptors came from a donor younger than 30 with juvenile idiopathic arthritis.

This clone is called medium-sized (0.01 to 0.1%) based on its frequency. The V gene is TRBV5-4, the J gene TRBJ2-7; TCRdb's D gene call, TRBD1, goes unchecked for lack of DNA. The CDR3 contains 15 residues. No DNA sequence was recorded. Germline assignment: CDR1 SGHNT and CDR2 YYREEE (reference sequence). CDR3 protein: CASSVAGAARYEQYF.

By frequency, this clone registers medium-sized. J is TRBJ2-3 and V is TRBV27; the TCRdb call, TRBD1, lacks DNA for checking. The CDR3 consists of 15 residues. This entry has no DNA. Germline V CDR1 and CDR2: MNHEY, SMNVEV (reference sequence). The CDR3 spells CASIPSRGYTDTQYF.

This clone is called hyperexpanded (1% or more) based on its frequency. The rearrangement links TRBV4-1 to TRBJ2-2; there is no DNA to check the TCRdb D call of TRBD1. The CDR3 length is 15 residues. DNA for this receptor is not on file. Germline CDR1 reads MGHRA; CDR2 reads YSYEKL. The CDR3: CASSQEAGGTGELFF.

Judged by frequency, this clone is medium-sized. V gene TRBV5-4 combines with J gene TRBJ2-7; TCRdb names TRBD2, which stays unverified in the absence of DNA. Germline V gene data show CDR1 as SGHNT and CDR2 as YYREEE (reference sequence). There are 15 residues in the CDR3. The DNA is not on file. CDR3 region: CASSFGLAGPYEQYF.

According to its frequency, this clone is medium-sized. The rearrangement uses TRBV6-1 and TRBJ1-2. Germline V gene lookup returns CDR1 MNHNS and CDR2 SASEGT. This CDR3 has 13 residues. No DNA is given. The CDR3 sequence: CASSVRPVSGYTF.

This clone is medium-sized by frequency. This chain connects TRBV29-1 to TRBJ2-1; with no DNA, the TCRdb D assignment of TRBD2 cannot be verified. The germline gives CDR1 SQVTM, CDR2 ANQGSEA. The CDR3 consists of 15 residues. The DNA sequence is not available. This CDR3 is CSGRLAGGRGNEQFF.

This clone is classed as medium-sized by frequency. The CDR3 reads CASSKVGGGWNQPQHF. The V call is TRBV21-1, the J call TRBJ1-5; TCRdb proposes TRBD1, but this gene call is untestable without DNA. TRBV21-1 is termed a pseudogene. This CDR3 spans 16 amino acids. No DNA sequence was recorded.

Its frequency marks this clone as medium-sized. V and J are TRBV29-1 and TRBJ2-7; TCRdb selects TRBD2, and the lack of DNA leaves this call unchecked. The CDR3 consists of 12 residues. DNA for this receptor is not on file. CDR1 SQVTM and CDR2 ANQGSEA come from the germline V gene. The CDR3: CSVVVSSYEQYF.

This clone is labeled medium-sized based on frequency. The gene calls are TRBV15 and TRBJ1-1; TCRdb designates TRBD1, a call that cannot be tested without DNA. The CDR3 covers 13 residues. The DNA is unrecorded. Germline values: CDR1 LNHNV, CDR2 YYDKDF (reference sequence). CDR3 residues: CATSPRTGAEAFF.

By frequency, this clone is medium-sized. This chain links TRBV27 with TRBJ2-1; TCRdb selects TRBD2, and the lack of DNA leaves this call unchecked. In germline, CDR1 is MNHEY, CDR2 SMNVEV (reference sequence). This CDR3 is 13 amino acids long. DNA is not on record. The chain's CDR3 is CASVGTRYNEQFF.

This clone registers medium-sized by frequency. The CDR3 reads CASSLRLAATGELFF. This chain links TRBV27 with TRBJ2-2; the TCRdb D gene call, TRBD2, has no DNA to confirm it. CDR1 is MNHEY and CDR2 is SMNVEV in the germline V gene (reference sequence). The CDR3 has 15 residues. The entry carries no DNA sequence.

This clone is identified as medium-sized from frequency. V is TRBV5-8 and J is TRBJ2-1; the TRBD2 assignment by TCRdb is unverifiable without DNA. The germline gives CDR1 SGHTS, CDR2 YDEGEE. This CDR3 region has 17 residues. No DNA is given. The CDR3 is CASSLSPGLAGGREQFF.